The 25 T cell receptor beta chains listed next were all sequenced from one sample in a study of T cells expressing NK-cell markers. One entry per CDR3 protein, without DNA, is what TCRdb gives after re-calling the 5' RACE reads. The listing contains 500,000 to 700,000 distinct CDR3 sequences. Sequencing was done on a sample of blood T cells: a sorted CD56 or NKG2C T cell subset, CD4+ or CD8+ T cells, or bulk PBMC T cells (not recorded which). Receptor source: a man between 18 and 29 years old in good health.

The chain links TRBV6-1 to TRBJ2-5. The CDR3 contains 13 residues. Looked up from germline, CDR1 is MNHNS and CDR2 is SASEGT. The chain's CDR3 is CASSDRVLETQYF.

The chain has TRBV29-1 and TRBJ1-5. Germline V CDR1 and CDR2: SQVTM, ANQGSEA. The CDR3 consists of 14 residues. This chain's CDR3 is CSVGEGLANQPQHF.

V and J are TRBV30 and TRBJ2-2; with no DNA, the TCRdb D assignment of TRBD2 cannot be verified. Germline assignment: CDR1 GTSNPN and CDR2 SVGIG (reference sequence). The CDR3 consists of 17 residues. CDR3 amino acids: CAAGRSGLAGVPGELFF.

The J gene is TRBJ2-1, the V gene TRBV5-1; as DNA is missing, the TRBD2 call by TCRdb cannot be tested. Germline CDR1 and CDR2: SGHRS and YFSETQ. The CDR3 length is 15 residues. CDR3 amino acids: CASKREDPSWNEQFF.

The rearrangement uses TRBV3-1 and TRBJ2-2; TCRdb's D call, TRBD1, is unchecked because there is no DNA. CDR1 and CDR2 (germline): LGHDT, YNNKEL (reference sequence). The CDR3 has 17 residues. CDR3 sequence reads: CASSQDLNRENPGELFF.

The J gene is TRBJ2-7, the V gene TRBV10-3; no DNA is available, so the TRBD1 call from TCRdb remains unchecked. CDR1 is ENHRY and CDR2 is SYGVKD in the germline V gene. The CDR3 runs to 12 residues. The CDR3 sequence is CAIIPGGSEQYF.

The chain joins TRBV11-2 to TRBJ2-3; TCRdb designates TRBD1, a call that cannot be tested without DNA. The germline gives CDR1 SGHAT, CDR2 FQNNGV. The CDR3 length is 15 residues. The CDR3 loop is CASSKQGAGSDTQYF.

This chain joins TRBV7-8 and TRBJ1-5; TCRdb returns TRBD1, unconfirmable since there is no DNA. CDR1 and CDR2 from the germline V gene are SGHVS and FQNEAQ. The CDR3 runs 15 residues. The CDR3 here is CASSSSRDRGQPQHF.

CDR3 protein: CASSFSAREGYNEQFF. This sequence joins TRBV5-1 and TRBJ2-1; TCRdb gives TRBD2 as the D gene, but with no DNA this cannot be confirmed. From germline, CDR1 is SGHRS and CDR2 YFSETQ. The CDR3 has 16 residues.

The chain has TRBV7-9 and TRBJ2-3. From germline, CDR1 is SEHNR and CDR2 FQNEAQ (reference sequence). The CDR3 consists of 12 residues. The CDR3 loop is CASEAVPDTQYF.

This CDR3 is CASSPIAGETDTQYF. V gene TRBV5-1 combines with J gene TRBJ2-3; TCRdb returns TRBD2, unconfirmable since there is no DNA. The germline V gene has CDR1 SGHRS and CDR2 YFSETQ. The CDR3 is 15 amino acids.

This chain links TRBV11-3 with TRBJ1-1. The CDR3 length is 14 residues. Germline V lookup: CDR1 SGHNT, CDR2 YENEEA. The CDR3 sequence: CASSAGPLNTEAFF.

The chain recombines TRBV6-2 or TRBV6-3 with TRBJ1-3. The CDR3 loop spans 14 amino acids. Germline CDR1 MNHEY, CDR2 SVGEGT. CDR3: CASRNDGGRNTIYF.

CDR3 sequence: CSGFRTGNNNEQFF. This chain links TRBV20-1 with TRBJ2-1; TCRdb picks TRBD1, but there is no DNA to check that call. Germline CDR1 is DFQATT and CDR2 is SNEGSKA (reference sequence). The CDR3 loop spans 14 amino acids.

The J gene is TRBJ2-3, the V gene TRBV3-1; TCRdb returns TRBD2, unconfirmable since there is no DNA. Per germline, CDR1 LGHDT and CDR2 YNNKEL (reference sequence). The CDR3 consists of 18 residues. CDR3 loop: CASSHFSGTSGRSDTQYF.

The rearrangement joins TRBV20-1 to TRBJ2-1; absent DNA, TCRdb's TRBD1 call cannot be checked. From germline, CDR1 is DFQATT and CDR2 SNEGSKA (reference sequence). The CDR3 spans 15 residues. The CDR3 loop is CSARDASGDPNEQFF.

The chain is built from TRBV6-5 and TRBJ2-7. Germline CDR1 is MNHEY and CDR2 is SVGAGI. This CDR3 is built from 13 residues. The CDR3 here is CASSYSDSDEQYF.

The chain employs TRBV12-3 or TRBV12-4 and TRBJ1-3. The length of the CDR3 is 15 residues. The CDR3 loop reads CASSLAPSIGNTIYF.

The CDR3 here is CSAWAGTGPSNEQFF. The rearrangement uses TRBV20-1 and TRBJ2-1; the D call from TCRdb, TRBD1, cannot be confirmed without DNA. Germline CDR1 and CDR2: DFQATT and SNEGSKA (reference sequence). This CDR3 has 15 residues.

The V call is TRBV27, the J call TRBJ1-5; TCRdb's D call, TRBD1, is unchecked because there is no DNA. This CDR3 has 15 residues. Germline lookup yields CDR1 MNHEY and CDR2 SMNVEV (reference sequence). The CDR3 is CASSPRTRSNQPQHF.

CDR3 amino acids: CASSPGTGGRGDTQYF. The genes are TRBV7-7 and TRBJ2-3; TCRdb proposes TRBD1, but this gene call is untestable without DNA. The CDR3 is made up of 16 amino acids. The germline gives CDR1 SSHAT, CDR2 FNYEAQ (reference sequence).

The rearrangement joins TRBV4-3 to TRBJ2-3; the D call of TRBD2 rests on TCRdb alone, since no DNA is present to check it. The CDR3 totals 16 residues. Looked up from germline, CDR1 is LGHNA and CDR2 is YSLEER. CDR3 protein: CASSQEGGLAADTQYF.

The genes are TRBV12-3 or TRBV12-4 and TRBJ2-4; TCRdb returns TRBD2, unconfirmable since there is no DNA. This CDR3 is built from 16 residues. The CDR3 sequence: CASSDGLAGAKNIQYF.

The chain recombines TRBV20-1 with TRBJ2-1; the D call from TCRdb, TRBD2, cannot be confirmed without DNA. This CDR3 spans 13 amino acids. The germline V gene has CDR1 DFQATT and CDR2 SNEGSKA (reference sequence). The CDR3 here is CSGYSGREDEQFF.

The chain has TRBV7-2 and TRBJ2-1; the D call of TRBD2 rests on TCRdb alone, since no DNA is present to check it. Germline V gives CDR1 SGHTA, CDR2 FQGNSA. There are 13 residues in the CDR3. The CDR3 sequence: CASSLVGTAEQFF.